Shown below are 9 T cell receptor beta chains from a single sample sequenced in a study of memory CD4+ T cells and cytomegalovirus serostatus. The sort gate was single viable CD3+CD4+CD8-CD45RO+ cells for memory CD4+ T cells. The protocol was immunoSEQ multiplex PCR, while the TCRdb copy is restricted to in-frame clones and leaves out a portion. The profile shows fewer than 40,000 clones, 60% to 85% of them singletons. The sample consisted of memory CD4+ T cells from blood. The receptors stem from an adult in good health and CMV-seronegative.

The rearrangement links TRBV6-1 to TRBJ1-3; D gene ambiguous. V shed 5 bases and J shed 0 bases, with 8 bases lying between them. This CDR3 comprises 14 residues. The germline V gene encodes CDR1 MNHNS and CDR2 SASEGT. This CDR3 reads CASSPGSSGNTIYF. Written as DNA, the CDR3 is TGTGCCAGCAGTCCCGGGAGCTCTGGAAACACCATATATTTT.

This chain links TRBV6-5 with TRBJ1-6; D remains unclear. V shed 4 bases and J shed 10 bases, with 8 bases lying between them. The CDR3 is made up of 12 amino acids. Germline V lookup: CDR1 MNHEY, CDR2 SVGAGI. In DNA form, the CDR3 reads TGTGCCAGCAGTTCCGGGCAATCACCCCTCCACTTT. Its translation: CASSSGQSPLHF.

This clone was seen a few times. The chain carries TRBV10-3 and TRBJ2-2; D gene uncertain. Germline V CDR1 and CDR2: ENHRY, SYGVKD. The CDR3 is 15 amino acids. V was clipped by 5 bases and J by 0 bases, with 10 bases between them. The DNA of the CDR3 is TGTGCCATCAGTCGCAAGGTTGCGAACACCGGGGAGCTGTTTTTT. Translation gives CAISRKVANTGELFF.

The rearrangement joins TRBV30 to TRBJ1-3; the D gene is possibly TRBD1 (5 bases). The CDR3 loop spans 14 amino acids. V lost 4 bases and J 2 bases, leaving 12 bases between the germline ends. The germline V gene encodes CDR1 GTSNPN and CDR2 SVGIG (reference sequence). CDR3 nucleotides: TGTGCCTGGACCCCGGGGGTGGCTGGAAACACCATATATTTT. Its protein product is CAWTPGVAGNTIYF.

The V and J genes are TRBV11-1 and TRBJ2-3; D possibly corresponds to TRBD1 (6 bases). Trimming removed 5 bases from V and 2 bases from J, with 14 bases in between. This CDR3 is 15 amino acids long. Germline CDR1 is SGHAT and CDR2 is FQDESV (reference sequence). The CDR3 is CASSHSDSYTDTQYF. The CDR3 DNA follows: TGTGCCAGCAGCCATTCGGACAGCTACACAGATACGCAGTATTTT.

This clone was counted once. The rearrangement joins TRBV27 to TRBJ1-1, with D possibly TRBD1 on 5 matching bases. V shed 4 bases and J shed 2 bases, with 14 bases lying between them. The CDR3 consists of 15 residues. Germline V gives CDR1 MNHEY, CDR2 SMNVEV (reference sequence). The DNA for the CDR3 is TGTGCCAGCAGTTCGCTAACCCGGGGCAACACTGAAGCTTTCTTT. It yields the protein CASSSLTRGNTEAFF.

The chain uses TRBV2 and TRBJ2-4; TRBD1 aligns across 7 bases. CDR1 and CDR2 from the germline V gene are SNHLY and FYNNEI. After removal of 0 bases from V and 12 bases from J, the junction contained 14 bases not matched to a gene. The CDR3 totals 16 residues. The CDR3 region has the DNA TGTGCCAGCAGTGAAGCGTTAACGCAGGGGGTTATAGGTCAGTACTTC. It encodes CASSEALTQGVIGQYF. Full variable domain (rest looked up from reference TRBV2 and TRBJ2-4): EPEVTQTPSHQVTQMGQEVILRCVPISNHLYFYWYRQILGQKVEFLVSFYNNEISEKSEIFDDQFSVERPDGSNFTLKIRSTKLEDSAMYFCASSEALTQGVIGQYFGAGTRLSVL.

This CDR3 reads CASSLAGGRATNEKLFF. The CDR3 region has the DNA TGTGCCAGCAGCTTGGCAGGGGGCCGTGCAACTAATGAAAAACTGTTTTTT. The genes are TRBV5-4 and TRBJ1-4; 8 nucleotides agree with TRBD1. V lost 0 bases to trimming and J lost 0 bases; unmatched junction nucleotides: 4. Germline CDR1 and CDR2: SGHNT and YYREEE (reference sequence). The CDR3 contains 17 residues.

The genes are TRBV6-1 and TRBJ1-3; no reliable D call. Between the trimmed V and J ends, which lost 8 bases and 0 bases, there was a span of 11 bases. Germline V CDR1 and CDR2: MNHNS, SASEGT. CDR3 length equals 14 residues. The CDR3: CASAIDFSGNTIYF. CDR3 nucleotides: TGTGCCAGCGCGATCGACTTCTCTGGAAACACCATATATTTT.